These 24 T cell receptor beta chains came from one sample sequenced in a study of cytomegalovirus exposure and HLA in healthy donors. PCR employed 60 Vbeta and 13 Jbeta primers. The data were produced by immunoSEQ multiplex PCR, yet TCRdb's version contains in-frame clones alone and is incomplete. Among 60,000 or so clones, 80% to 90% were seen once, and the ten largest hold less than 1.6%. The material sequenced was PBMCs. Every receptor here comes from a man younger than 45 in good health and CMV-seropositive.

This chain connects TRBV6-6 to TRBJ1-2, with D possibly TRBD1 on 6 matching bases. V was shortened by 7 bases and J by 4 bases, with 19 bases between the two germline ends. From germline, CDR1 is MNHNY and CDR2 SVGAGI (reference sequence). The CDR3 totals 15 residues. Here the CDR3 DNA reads TGTGCCAGCACCCCCTCCAGGACAGCGCCCTATGGCTACACCTTC. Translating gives CASTPSRTAPYGYTF.

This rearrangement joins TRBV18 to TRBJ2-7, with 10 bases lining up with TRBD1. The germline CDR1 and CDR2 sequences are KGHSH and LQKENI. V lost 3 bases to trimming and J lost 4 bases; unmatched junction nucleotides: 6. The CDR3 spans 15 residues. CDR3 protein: CASSPQGTGAYEQYF. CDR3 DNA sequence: TGTGCCAGCTCACCCCAAGGGACAGGGGCATACGAGCAGTACTTC.

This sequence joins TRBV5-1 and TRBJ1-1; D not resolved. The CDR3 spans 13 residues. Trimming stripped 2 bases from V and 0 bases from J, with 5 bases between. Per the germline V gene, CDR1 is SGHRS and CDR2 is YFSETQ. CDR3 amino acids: CASSFSMNTEAFF. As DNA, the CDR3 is TGCGCCAGCAGCTTTTCTATGAACACTGAAGCTTTCTTT. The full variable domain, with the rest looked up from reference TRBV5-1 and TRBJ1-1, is KAGVTQTPRYLIKTRGQQVTLSCSPISGHRSVSWYQQTPGQGLQFLFEYFSETQRNKGNFPGRFSGRQFSNSRSEMNVSTLELGDSALYLCASSFSMNTEAFFGQGTRLTVV.

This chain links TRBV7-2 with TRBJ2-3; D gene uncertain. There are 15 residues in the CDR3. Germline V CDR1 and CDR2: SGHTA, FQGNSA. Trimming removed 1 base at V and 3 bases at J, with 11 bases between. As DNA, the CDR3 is TGTGCCAGCAGCTTAGTGCGGCCACCTACAGATACGCAGTATTTT. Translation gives CASSLVRPPTDTQYF.

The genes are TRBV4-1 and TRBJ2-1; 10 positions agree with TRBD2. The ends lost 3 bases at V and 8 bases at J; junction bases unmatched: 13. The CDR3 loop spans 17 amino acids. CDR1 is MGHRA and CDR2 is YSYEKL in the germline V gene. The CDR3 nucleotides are TGCGCCAGCAGCCATGTTCCTAGCGGGAGCCGATACGATGAGCAGTTCTTC. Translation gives CASSHVPSGSRYDEQFF.

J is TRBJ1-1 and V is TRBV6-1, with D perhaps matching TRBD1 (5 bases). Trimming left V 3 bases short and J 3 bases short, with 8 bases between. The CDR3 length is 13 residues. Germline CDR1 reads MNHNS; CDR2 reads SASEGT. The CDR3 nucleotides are TGTGCCAGCAGTGAGACAGAGTACACTGAAGCTTTCTTT. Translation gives CASSETEYTEAFF.

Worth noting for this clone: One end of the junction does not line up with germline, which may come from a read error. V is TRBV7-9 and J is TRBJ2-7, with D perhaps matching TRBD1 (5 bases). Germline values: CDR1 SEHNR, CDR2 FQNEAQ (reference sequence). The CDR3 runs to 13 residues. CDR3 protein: CSSSSTVSYEQYF. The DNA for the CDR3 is TGTTCCAGCAGCTCGACAGTCTCCTACGAGCAGTACTTC.

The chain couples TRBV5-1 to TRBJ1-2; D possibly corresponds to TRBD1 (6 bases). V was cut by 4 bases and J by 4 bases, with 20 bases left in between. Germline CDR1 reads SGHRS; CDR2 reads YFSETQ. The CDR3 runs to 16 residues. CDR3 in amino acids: CASSPNPLRDTYGYTF. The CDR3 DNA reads TGCGCCAGCAGCCCCAATCCCCTCAGGGACACCTATGGCTACACCTTC.

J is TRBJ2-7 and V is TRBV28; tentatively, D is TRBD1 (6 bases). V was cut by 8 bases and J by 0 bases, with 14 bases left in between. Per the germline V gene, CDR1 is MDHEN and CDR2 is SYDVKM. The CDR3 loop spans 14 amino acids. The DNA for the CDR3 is TGTGCCAGCCTTAGCAGGGACACCTCCTACGAGCAGTACTTC. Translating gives CASLSRDTSYEQYF.

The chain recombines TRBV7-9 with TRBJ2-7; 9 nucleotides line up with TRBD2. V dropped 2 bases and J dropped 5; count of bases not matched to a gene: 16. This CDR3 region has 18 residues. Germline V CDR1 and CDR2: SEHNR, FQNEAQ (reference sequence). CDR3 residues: CASSLTSKGAGGPNEQYF. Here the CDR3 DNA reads TGTGCCAGCAGCTTAACCTCAAAGGGGGCGGGAGGGCCGAACGAGCAGTACTTC.

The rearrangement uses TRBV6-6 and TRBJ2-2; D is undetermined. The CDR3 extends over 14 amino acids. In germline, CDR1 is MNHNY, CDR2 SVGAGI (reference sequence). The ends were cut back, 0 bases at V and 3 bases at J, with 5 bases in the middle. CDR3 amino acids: CASSYSQDTGELFF. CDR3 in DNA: TGTGCCAGCAGTTACTCCCAGGACACCGGGGAGCTGTTTTTT.

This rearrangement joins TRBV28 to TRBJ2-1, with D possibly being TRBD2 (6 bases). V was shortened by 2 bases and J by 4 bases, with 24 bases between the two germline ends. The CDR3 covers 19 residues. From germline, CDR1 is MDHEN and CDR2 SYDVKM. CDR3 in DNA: TGTGCCAGCAGTTTAGAGGAACTGCTCTACGAGCGGGTATACAATGAGCAGTTCTTC. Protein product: CASSLEELLYERVYNEQFF.

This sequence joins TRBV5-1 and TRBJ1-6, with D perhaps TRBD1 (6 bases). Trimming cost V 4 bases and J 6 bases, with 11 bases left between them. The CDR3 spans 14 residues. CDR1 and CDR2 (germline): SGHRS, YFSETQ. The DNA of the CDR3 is TGCGCCAGCAGCCTGACAGGTTCTAATTCACCCCTCCACTTT. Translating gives CASSLTGSNSPLHF.

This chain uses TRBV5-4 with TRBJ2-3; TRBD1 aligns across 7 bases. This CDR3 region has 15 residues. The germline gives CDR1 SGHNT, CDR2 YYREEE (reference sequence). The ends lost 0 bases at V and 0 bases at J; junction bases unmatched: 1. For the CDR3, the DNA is TGTGCCAGCAGCTTGGACAGGGGTAGCACAGATACGCAGTATTTT. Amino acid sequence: CASSLDRGSTDTQYF.

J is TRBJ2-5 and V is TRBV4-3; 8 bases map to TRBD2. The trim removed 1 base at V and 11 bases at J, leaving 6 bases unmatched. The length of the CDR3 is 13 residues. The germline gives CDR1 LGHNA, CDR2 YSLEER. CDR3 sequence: CASSQAVGGEQYF. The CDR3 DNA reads TGCGCCAGCAGCCAAGCGGTCGGGGGGGAGCAGTACTTC.

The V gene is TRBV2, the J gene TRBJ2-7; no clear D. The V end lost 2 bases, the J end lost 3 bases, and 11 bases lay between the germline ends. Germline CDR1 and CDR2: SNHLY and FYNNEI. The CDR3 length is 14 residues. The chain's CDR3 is CASSESQAYYEQYF. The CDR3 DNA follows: TGTGCCAGCAGTGAAAGTCAGGCCTACTACGAGCAGTACTTC. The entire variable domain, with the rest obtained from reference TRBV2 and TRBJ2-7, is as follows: EPEVTQTPSHQVTQMGQEVILRCVPISNHLYFYWYRQILGQKVEFLVSFYNNEISEKSEIFDDQFSVERPDGSNFTLKIRSTKLEDSAMYFCASSESQAYYEQYFGPGTRLTVT.

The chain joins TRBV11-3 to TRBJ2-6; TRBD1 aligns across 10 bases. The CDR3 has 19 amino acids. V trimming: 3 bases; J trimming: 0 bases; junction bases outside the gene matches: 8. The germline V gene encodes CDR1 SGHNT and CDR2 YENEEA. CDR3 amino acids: CASSFGRDRGSSGANVLTF. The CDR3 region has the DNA TGTGCCAGCAGCTTCGGCCGGGACAGGGGCAGCTCTGGGGCCAACGTCCTGACTTTC.

The CDR3 DNA is TGTGCCAGCAGCTTAAGCGGGGGTCAGCCCCAGCATTTT. Encoded protein: CASSLSGGQPQHF. The rearrangement links TRBV7-2 to TRBJ1-5; tentative D call: TRBD1 (5 bases). Looked up from germline, CDR1 is SGHTA and CDR2 is FQGNSA. The CDR3 has 13 residues. The V end was cut by 2 bases, the J end by 6 bases, with 8 bases between.

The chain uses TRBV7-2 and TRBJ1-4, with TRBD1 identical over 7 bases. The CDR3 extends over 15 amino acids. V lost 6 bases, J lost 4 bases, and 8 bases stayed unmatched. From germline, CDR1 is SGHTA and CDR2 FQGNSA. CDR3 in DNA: TGTGCCAGCAGGTACTCGAGGGACAGTAATGAAAAACTGTTTTTT. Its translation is CASRYSRDSNEKLFF. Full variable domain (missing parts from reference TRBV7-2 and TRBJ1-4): GAGVSQSPSNKVTEKGKDVELRCDPISGHTALYWYRQSLGQGLEFLIYFQGNSAPDKSGLPSDRFSAERTGGSVSTLTIQRTQQEDSAVYLCASRYSRDSNEKLFFGSGTQLSVL.

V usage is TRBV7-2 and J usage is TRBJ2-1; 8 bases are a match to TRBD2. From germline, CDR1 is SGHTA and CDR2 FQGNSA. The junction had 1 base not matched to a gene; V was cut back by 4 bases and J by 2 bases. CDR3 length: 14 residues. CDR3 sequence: CASSSSGPYNEQFF. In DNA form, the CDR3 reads TGTGCCAGCAGCTCTAGCGGGCCCTACAATGAGCAGTTCTTC.

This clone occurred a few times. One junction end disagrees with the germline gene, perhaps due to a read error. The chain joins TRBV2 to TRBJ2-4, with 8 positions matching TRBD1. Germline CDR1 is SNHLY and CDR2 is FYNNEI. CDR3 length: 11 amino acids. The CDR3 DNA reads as TGTGCCAGCAGTGCGGGCAGGGGGCCGGACTTC. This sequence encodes CASSAGRGPDF.

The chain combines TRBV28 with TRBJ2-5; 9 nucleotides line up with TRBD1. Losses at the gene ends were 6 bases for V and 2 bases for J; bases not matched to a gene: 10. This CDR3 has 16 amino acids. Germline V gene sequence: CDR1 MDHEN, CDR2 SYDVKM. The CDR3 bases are TGTGCCAGCAGCCTTACCGGGACAGGGCATCAAGAGACCCAGTACTTC. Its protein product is CASSLTGTGHQETQYF.

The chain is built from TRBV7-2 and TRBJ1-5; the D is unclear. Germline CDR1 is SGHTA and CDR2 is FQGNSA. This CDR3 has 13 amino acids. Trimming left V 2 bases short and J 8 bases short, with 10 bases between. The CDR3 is CASSLLRLEPQHF. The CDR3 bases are TGTGCCAGCAGCTTACTCCGACTGGAGCCCCAGCATTTT.

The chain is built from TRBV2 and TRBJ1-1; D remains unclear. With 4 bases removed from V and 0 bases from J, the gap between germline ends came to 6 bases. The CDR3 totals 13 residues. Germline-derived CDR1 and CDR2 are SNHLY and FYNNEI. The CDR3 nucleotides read TGTGCCAGCAGTGTCGGAGTGAACACTGAAGCTTTCTTT. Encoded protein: CASSVGVNTEAFF.